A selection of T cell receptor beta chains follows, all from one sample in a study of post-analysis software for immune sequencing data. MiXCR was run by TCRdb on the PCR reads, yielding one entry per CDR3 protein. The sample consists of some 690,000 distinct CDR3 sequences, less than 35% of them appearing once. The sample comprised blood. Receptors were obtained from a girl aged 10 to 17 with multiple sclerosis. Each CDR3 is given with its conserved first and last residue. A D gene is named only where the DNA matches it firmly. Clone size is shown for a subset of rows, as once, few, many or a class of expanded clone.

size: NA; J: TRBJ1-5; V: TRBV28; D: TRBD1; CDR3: CASSRAGTELSNQPQHF; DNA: TGTGCCAGCAGTAGAGCCGGGACAGAACTTAGCAATCAGCCCCAGCATTTT
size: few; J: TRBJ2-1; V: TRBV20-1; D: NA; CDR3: CSAKDGTSKFNNEQFF; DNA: TGCAGTGCCAAGGATGGGACTTCGAAATTTAACAATGAGCAGTTCTTC
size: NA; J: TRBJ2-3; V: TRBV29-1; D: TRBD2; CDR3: CSVGPLSGRADTQYF; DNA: TGCAGCGTTGGACCACTTAGCGGGAGAGCAGATACGCAGTATTTT
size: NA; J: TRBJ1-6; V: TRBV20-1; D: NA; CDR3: CSARGGPTEDSPLHF; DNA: TGCAGTGCTAGAGGAGGGCCCACCGAGGATTCACCCCTCCACTTT
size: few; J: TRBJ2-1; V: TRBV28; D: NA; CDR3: CASSHWAGWGDEQFF; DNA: TGTGCCAGCAGCCACTGGGCAGGGTGGGGCGATGAGCAGTTCTTC
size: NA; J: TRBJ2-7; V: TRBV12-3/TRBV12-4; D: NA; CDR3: CASSQQGLYEQYF; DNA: TGTGCCAGCAGTCAACAGGGACTCTACGAGCAGTACTTC
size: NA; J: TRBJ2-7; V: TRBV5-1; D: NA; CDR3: CASSFGGLNYEQYF; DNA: TGCGCCAGCAGCTTCGGTGGATTAAACTACGAGCAGTACTTC
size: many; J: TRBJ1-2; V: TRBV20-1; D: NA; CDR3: CSARSYLGNYGYTF; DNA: TGCAGTGCTAGATCGTATTTAGGGAACTATGGCTACACCTTC
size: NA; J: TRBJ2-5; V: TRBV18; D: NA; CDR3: CASSLEAVPETQYF; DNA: TGTGCCAGCTCACTCGAGGCGGTCCCAGAGACCCAGTACTTC
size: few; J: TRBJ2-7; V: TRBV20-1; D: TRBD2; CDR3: CSANPTSGTYEQYF; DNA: TGCAGTGCTAACCCAACTAGCGGGACCTACGAGCAGTACTTC
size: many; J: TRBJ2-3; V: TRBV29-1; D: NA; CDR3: CSWAGMADTQYF; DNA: TGCAGCTGGGCAGGGATGGCAGATACGCAGTATTTT
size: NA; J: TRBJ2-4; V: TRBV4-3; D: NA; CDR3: CASSQGQNGIQYF; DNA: TGCGCCAGCAGCCAAGGTCAGAACGGCATTCAGTACTTC
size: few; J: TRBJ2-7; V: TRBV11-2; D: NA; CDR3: CASSLGRTTLYEQYF; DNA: TGTGCCAGCAGCTTAGGCCGGACTACCCTTTACGAGCAGTACTTC
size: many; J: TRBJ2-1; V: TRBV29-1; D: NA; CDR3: CSVEGRRNEQFF; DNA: TGCAGCGTTGAGGGACGCCGTAATGAGCAGTTCTTC
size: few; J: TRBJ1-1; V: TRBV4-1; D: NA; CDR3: CASSQGYRWDTEAFF; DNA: TGCGCCAGCAGCCAAGGGTATCGATGGGACACTGAAGCTTTCTTT
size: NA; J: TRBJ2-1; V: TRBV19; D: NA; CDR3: CASRPVFETNEQFF; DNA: TGTGCCAGTAGACCCGTTTTTGAAACAAATGAGCAGTTCTTC
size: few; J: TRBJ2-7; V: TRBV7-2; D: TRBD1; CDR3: CASTPGTGVREQYF; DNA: TGTGCCAGCACCCCCGGGACAGGGGTTCGCGAGCAGTACTTC
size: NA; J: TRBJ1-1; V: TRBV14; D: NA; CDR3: CASSQDRRVAFF; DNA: TGTGCCAGCAGCCAAGATCGAAGGGTCGCTTTCTTT
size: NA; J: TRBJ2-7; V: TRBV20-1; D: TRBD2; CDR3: CSASLAGGPRQYF; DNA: TGCAGTGCTAGTCTAGCGGGGGGGCCTCGGCAGTACTTC
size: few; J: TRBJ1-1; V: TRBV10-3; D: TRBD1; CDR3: CATHPGQGGTFF; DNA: TGTGCCACGCACCCGGGACAGGGAGGAACTTTCTTT
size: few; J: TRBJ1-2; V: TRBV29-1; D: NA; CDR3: CSVEPRGGMGGYTF; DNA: TGCAGCGTTGAACCACGGGGGGGGATGGGTGGCTACACCTTC
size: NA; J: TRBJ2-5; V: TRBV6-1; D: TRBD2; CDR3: CASSEAPLAQETQYF; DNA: TGTGCCAGCAGTGAAGCCCCACTAGCGCAAGAGACCCAGTACTTC